This is a list of T cell receptor beta chains from one sample in a study of T-cell reconstitution after alpha-beta-depleted transplantation in children. Each CDR3 protein gets one entry after TCRdb re-called the PCR reads with MiXCR. Of 900,000 or so distinct CDR3 sequences detected, 15% to 20% appear once; the ten largest clones hold around 5.3%. Specimen: PBMCs, mostly from graft donor cells, collected 360 days after TCRalphabeta/CD19-depleted stem cell transplant. The receptors shown here come from a male patient younger than 18 who had a stem cell transplant for acute lymphoblastic leukemia, so the T cells may come from the graft donor. Both conserved end residues are part of each CDR3. The D gene is left open where the match is weak. Rows give clone size only sometimes, using once, few, many, or a class for an expanded clone.

DNA,CDR3,size,V,J,D
TGTGCCAGCAGCCCCATCGTTGGAGGGCAGATCCGGACTGAAGCTTTCTTT,CASSPIVGGQIRTEAFF,-,TRBV5-5,TRBJ1-1,-
TGCGCCAGCAGTGAGTCTAGCGGGAAACGACCAGATACGCAGTATTTT,CASSESSGKRPDTQYF,few,TRBV10-2,TRBJ2-3,TRBD2
TGTGCCAGCAGCTTCCTAGCCGCGGCCTACGAGCAGTACTTC,CASSFLAAAYEQYF,-,TRBV16,TRBJ2-7,-
TGTGCCAGCTCACCTTTACCTGGAGCAAGCTCCTACGAGCAGTACTTC,CASSPLPGASSYEQYF,-,TRBV18,TRBJ2-7,-
TGTGCCAGCAGCTTGGGTAGCGGGCCCATGGGCTACAATGAGCAGTTCTTC,CASSLGSGPMGYNEQFF,many,TRBV5-5,TRBJ2-1,TRBD2
TGTGCCATCAGTGAGTCTACGGGGGCCAAAAACATTCAGTACTTC,CAISESTGAKNIQYF,-,TRBV10-3,TRBJ2-4,-
TGTGCCACCGGCTGGGGGAAAGATGGGGACACTGAAGCTTTCTTT,CATGWGKDGDTEAFF,many,TRBV15,TRBJ1-1,-
TGTGCCAGCAGTGTAAGGATGGCTGAGCAGTTCTTC,CASSVRMAEQFF,many,TRBV28,TRBJ2-1,-
TGCAGCGTTGAGGCCACCCTTGGGGATGAGCAGTTCTTC,CSVEATLGDEQFF,few,TRBV29-1,TRBJ2-1,-
TGTGCCAGCTTGGAGACAGCCTACGAGCAGTACTTC,CASLETAYEQYF,-,TRBV6-2/TRBV6-3,TRBJ2-7,-
TGTGCCAGCTCACCAGGCGAACCCCAGGGGAATGAGCAGTTCTTC,CASSPGEPQGNEQFF,few,TRBV18,TRBJ2-1,-
TGTGCCAGCAACGGCGGTACCCAAGAGACCCAGTACTTC,CASNGGTQETQYF,-,TRBV25-1,TRBJ2-5,-